A few counts support the clone carrying this TCR beta chain. Profiling relied on immunoSEQ multiplex PCR, and the TCRdb table lists in-frame clones only, not all of them. This sample has around 7,000 clones; 82% occur once, and the top ten carry 28%. This entry belongs to a study of control samples from healthy donors and cancer patients. The germline gives CDR1 MNHNS, CDR2 SASEGT. This CDR3 comprises 20 residues. With 2 bases removed from V and 7 bases from J, the gap between germline ends came to 31 bases. This chain joins TRBV6-1 and TRBJ2-3, with TRBD1 as a possible D gene (6 bases). Input material: PBMCs. This TCR was sampled from a man between 65 and 85 years old with lung cancer. The DNA of the CDR3 is TGTGCCAGCAGTGAATCAGAGACAGGTGTACTTGGGGCAAACGAGTATACGCAGTATTTT. Translating gives CASSESETGVLGANEYTQYF.